A single sample is the source of the 18 T cell receptor beta chains below, sequenced in a study of beta chain features in type 1 diabetes. Study results and caveats: Shortening of TCRB CDR3s, moderate but significant, appeared in all four CD4+ subsets of Type 1 diabetes patients.

For these receptors, no antigen is known. Expressed TCRB transcripts were sequenced, since all the RNA that had been isolated was reverse transcribed. Method: immunoSEQ multiplex PCR; TCRdb's copy keeps in-frame clones and lacks some. Of over 120,000 clones in the sample, 13% were seen once. The sequencing sample was made of central memory CD4+ T cells from blood. These receptor sequences come from a man in his late teens or twenties with type 1 diabetes.

This clone was counted only a few times. The chain recombines TRBV19 with TRBJ2-5; D is possibly TRBD2 (5 bases). Germline values: CDR1 LNHDA, CDR2 SQIVND (reference sequence). V was clipped by 4 bases and J by 7 bases, with 13 bases between them. This CDR3 has 13 residues. The CDR3 DNA reads TGTGCCAGTAGTACTCACTCGGCGGGGACCCAGTACTTC. Its translation is CASSTHSAGTQYF.

This clone came up a few times. The gene calls are TRBV27 and TRBJ2-3; D may be TRBD1 (5 bases). CDR3 size: 16 residues. Trimming cost V 1 base and J 1 base, with 12 bases left between them. CDR1 MNHEY and CDR2 SMNVEV come from the germline V gene (reference sequence). CDR3 bases: TGTGCCAGCAGTTTATACAGGCCCAGGGGCACAGATACGCAGTATTTT. Protein: CASSLYRPRGTDTQYF.

The rearrangement uses TRBV29-1 and TRBJ1-2, with TRBD1 identical over 9 bases. The germline CDR1 and CDR2 sequences are SQVTM and ANQGSEA. With 1 base clipped from V and 6 bases from J, the junction kept 3 bases outside the gene matches. The CDR3 runs 13 residues. The CDR3 region has the DNA TGCAGCGTTGAAGGCGGGACAGGGAATGGCTACACCTTC. This gives the protein CSVEGGTGNGYTF.

This clone was seen more than once but under ten times. This chain connects TRBV18 to TRBJ2-7; D is undetermined. The germline CDR1 and CDR2 sequences are KGHSH and LQKENI. Trimming cost V 0 bases and J 0 bases, with 9 bases left between them. The CDR3 covers 15 residues. The CDR3 reads CASSPPQVTSYEQYF. The CDR3 coding sequence is TGTGCCAGCTCACCACCTCAGGTCACCTCCTACGAGCAGTACTTC.

This chain links TRBV5-1 with TRBJ2-1, with D perhaps TRBD1 or TRBD2 (5 bases each). There are 15 residues in the CDR3. V gave up 6 bases and J gave up 10 bases, with 23 bases separating them. Looked up from germline, CDR1 is SGHRS and CDR2 is YFSETQ. In nucleotides, the CDR3 is TGCGCCAGCAACAATGGTGGGGGTCCATTCGGCGAGCAGTTCTTC. Its translation is CASNNGGGPFGEQFF.

There are a few counts of this clone. This rearrangement joins TRBV28 to TRBJ2-3; D not certain. The CDR3 sequence is 11 residues long. Germline assignment: CDR1 MDHEN and CDR2 SYDVKM. V was clipped by 4 bases and J by 2 bases, with 1 base between them. The CDR3 region is CASSYTDTQYF. The CDR3 DNA follows: TGTGCCAGCAGTTACACAGATACGCAGTATTTT. Together with reference TRBV28 and TRBJ2-3, the CDR3 gives the full variable domain: DVKVTQSSRYLVKRTGEKVFLECVQDMDHENMFWYRQDPGLGLRLIYFSYDVKMKEKGDIPEGYSVSREKKERFSLILESASTNQTSMYLCASSYTDTQYFGPGTRLTVL.

This rearrangement joins TRBV14 to TRBJ2-5; 8 positions agree with TRBD1. The J call may be wrong; the DNA end is better matched by TRBJ2-7. This CDR3 has 14 amino acids. The germline CDR1 and CDR2 sequences are SGHDN and FVKESK. CDR3 coding DNA: TGTGCCAGCAGCCACCGGGACAGGAGACTCGAGCAGTACTTC. Its protein product is CASSHRDRRLEQYF.

The table lists this clone with a few counts. V and J are TRBV2 and TRBJ2-4; D gene uncertain. The CDR3 contains 17 residues. Germline-derived CDR1 and CDR2 are SNHLY and FYNNEI. V was shortened by 4 bases and J by 3 bases, with 19 bases between the two germline ends. The DNA of the CDR3 is TGTGCCAGCAGTGCCGCACGTGATCCTGGGTACAAAAACATTCAGTACTTC. Its translation is CASSAARDPGYKNIQYF.

This clone occurred a few times. The chain is built from TRBV18 and TRBJ1-4, with D perhaps TRBD1 (5 bases). The CDR3 spans 15 residues. V was cut by 1 base and J by 4 bases, with 10 bases left in between. The germline V gene has CDR1 KGHSH and CDR2 LQKENI. The CDR3 DNA reads TGTGCCAGCTCACCACGGGACGGACTTAATGAAAAACTGTTTTTT. This codes for CASSPRDGLNEKLFF.

The V call is TRBV11-2, the J call TRBJ2-1; D gene unclear. The CDR3 is 15 residues long. The V gene lost 1 base and the J gene lost 4 bases, with 11 bases spanning the gap. The germline V gene has CDR1 SGHAT and CDR2 FQNNGV. The CDR3 sequence: CASSLVLGSYNEQFF. The CDR3 bases are TGTGCCAGCAGCTTAGTTTTGGGCTCATACAATGAGCAGTTCTTC. Full variable domain (missing parts from reference TRBV11-2 and TRBJ2-1): EAGVAQSPRYKIIEKRQSVAFWCNPISGHATLYWYQQILGQGPKLLIQFQNNGVVDDSQLPKDRFSAERLKGVDSTLKIQPAKLEDSAVYLCASSLVLGSYNEQFFGPGTRLTVL.

CDR3 sequence (DNA): TGCGCCAGAACTAGGACTAGCGGGGGCCTCGATACGCAGTATTTT. Translating it yields CARTRTSGGLDTQYF. The V call is TRBV5-1, the J call TRBJ2-3; 13 nucleotides agree with TRBD2. V lost 8 bases, J lost 6 bases, and 9 bases stayed unmatched. The CDR3 covers 15 residues. Germline lookup yields CDR1 SGHRS and CDR2 YFSETQ.

This clone has just a few counts. The chain's CDR3 is CASSSGWGSYEQYF. CDR3 DNA sequence: TGTGCCAGCAGTTCCGGGTGGGGGTCCTACGAGCAGTACTTC. V and J are TRBV6-5 and TRBJ2-7; D tentatively reads TRBD1 or TRBD2 (5 bases each). Trimming removed 4 bases at V and 1 base at J, with 11 bases between. Per the germline V gene, CDR1 is MNHEY and CDR2 is SVGAGI. The CDR3 spans 14 residues.

J is TRBJ1-6 and V is TRBV19; D possibly corresponds to TRBD1 (6 bases). Germline V gene sequence: CDR1 LNHDA, CDR2 SQIVND (reference sequence). The CDR3 length is 16 residues. Trimming removed 3 bases at V and 5 bases at J, with 14 bases between. In nucleotides, the CDR3 is TGTGCCAGTAGTATGCAGGGGTCTGGGGATAATTCACCCCTCCACTTT. Protein product: CASSMQGSGDNSPLHF.

This clone turned up a few times. The sample contains more than one DNA sequence encoding this CDR3. The chain couples TRBV14 to TRBJ2-5; D is unresolved. Germline V gene sequence: CDR1 SGHDN, CDR2 FVKESK. The CDR3 runs to 12 residues. The ends were cut back, 2 bases at V and 5 bases at J, with 6 bases in the middle. The CDR3 DNA reads TGTGCCAGCAGCCAATGGGCCGAGACCCAGTACTTC. It codes for CASSQWAETQYF. Complete variable domain (other parts from reference TRBV14 and TRBJ2-5): EAGVTQFPSHSVIEKGQTVTLRCDPISGHDNLYWYRRVMGKEIKFLLHFVKESKQDESGMPNNRFLAERTGGTYSTLKVQPAELEDSGVYFCASSQWAETQYFGPGTRLLVL.

This clone has a count of ten or more. The chain joins TRBV4-1 to TRBJ2-7, with TRBD1 as a possible D gene (6 bases). Trimming removed 7 bases from V and 3 bases from J, with 10 bases in between. The length of the CDR3 is 12 residues. Germline CDR1 MGHRA, CDR2 YSYEKL. In DNA form, the CDR3 reads TGCGCCAGCAAGTCGGACAGCTACGAGCAGTACTTC. It codes for CASKSDSYEQYF.

The rearrangement links TRBV28 to TRBJ1-6; 9 bases match TRBD1. CDR3 length: 14 residues. J gave up 8 bases and V 8 bases, and 7 bases lay outside the gene matches. The germline V gene has CDR1 MDHEN and CDR2 SYDVKM. The CDR3, as DNA: TGTGCCAGCCGGGCACAGGGGGCTTATTCACCCCTCCACTTT. Translated, it gives CASRAQGAYSPLHF.

This clone was counted at least ten times. The gene calls are TRBV6-6 and TRBJ1-5; 7 bases align to TRBD1. This CDR3 has 15 residues. Germline CDR1 MNHNY, CDR2 SVGAGI (reference sequence). The trim removed 10 bases at V and 1 base at J, leaving 10 bases unmatched. CDR3 sequence: CATKIDRESNQPQHF. CDR3 bases: TGTGCCACCAAGATAGACAGGGAGAGCAATCAGCCCCAGCATTTT.

Only a few counts were recorded for this clone. V usage is TRBV30 and J usage is TRBJ2-1, with a tentative D call TRBD1 (6 bases). Trimming pared 2 bases from V and 1 base from J, leaving 12 bases between. The CDR3 loop spans 15 amino acids. Germline V gene lookup returns CDR1 GTSNPN and CDR2 SVGIG (reference sequence). The CDR3 is CAWSTTGFSYNEQFF. DNA of the CDR3: TGTGCCTGGAGTACAACAGGGTTTTCCTACAATGAGCAGTTCTTC. Full variable domain (rest looked up from reference TRBV30 and TRBJ2-1): SQTIHQWPATLVQPVGSPLSLECTVEGTSNPNLYWYRQAAGRGLQLLFYSVGIGQISSEVPQNLSASRPQDRQFILSSKKLLLSDSGFYLCAWSTTGFSYNEQFFGPGTRLTVL.